One and the same sample provided the 27 T cell receptor beta chains below, sequenced in a study of T cell responses to AZD1222 COVID-19 vaccine. Generated by immunoSEQ multiplex PCR, the TCRdb table keeps only in-frame clones and is missing some. Of 70,000 to 95,000 clones in the sample, about 86% were seen once. The sequenced sample was peripheral blood, obtained 28 days after the second AZD1222 dose. All receptors derive from an adult who received the AZD1222 COVID-19 vaccine.

V gene TRBV19 combines with J gene TRBJ1-3; D might be TRBD1 (5 bases). Trimming removed 5 bases at V and 2 bases at J, with 10 bases between. This CDR3 has 14 residues. Germline lookup yields CDR1 LNHDA and CDR2 SQIVND (reference sequence). This CDR3 is CASSRGTPGNTIYF. CDR3 nucleotides: TGTGCCAGTAGTCGGGGGACTCCTGGAAACACCATATATTTT.

This clone has only a few counts. The rearrangement uses TRBV28 and TRBJ2-3; D is possibly TRBD1 (6 bases). Germline loops: CDR1 MDHEN, CDR2 SYDVKM. The length of the CDR3 is 13 residues. V shed 6 bases and J shed 7 bases, with 14 bases lying between them. The CDR3 DNA reads as TGTGCCAGCAGGTCACCAGGACAGTATACGCAGTATTTT. It is translated as CASRSPGQYTQYF.

This chain uses TRBV3-1 (or the pseudogene TRBV3-2) with TRBJ2-6, with D unresolved. The CDR3 has 15 amino acids. Germline V gene sequence: CDR1 LGHDT, CDR2 YNNKEL (reference sequence). The ends were cut back, 4 bases at V and 2 bases at J, with 9 bases in the middle. The DNA of the CDR3 is TGTGCCAGCAGCCTCAGAGTGGCTGGGGCCAACGTCCTGACTTTC. It yields the protein CASSLRVAGANVLTF.

The rearrangement joins TRBV3-1 (or the pseudogene TRBV3-2) to TRBJ1-4; D may be TRBD1 (5 bases). Germline loops: CDR1 LGHDT, CDR2 YNNKEL (reference sequence). Deletions cut 1 base from V and 7 bases from J, with 7 bases between. The CDR3 runs to 13 residues. This CDR3 reads CASSQAGSEKLFF. The CDR3 DNA sequence: TGTGCCAGCAGCCAAGCAGGGAGTGAAAAACTGTTTTTT.

The CDR3 sequence: CASSLGAANTEAFF. The CDR3 nucleotides are TGTGCCAGCAGCTTAGGGGCAGCGAACACTGAAGCTTTCTTT. The gene calls are TRBV5-4 and TRBJ1-1, with D maybe TRBD1 (5 bases). Germline V CDR1 and CDR2: SGHNT, YYREEE (reference sequence). The CDR3 has 14 amino acids. Deletions cut 2 bases from V and 1 base from J, with 9 bases between.

The chain couples TRBV18 to TRBJ2-7; tentatively, D is TRBD2 (6 bases). Per germline, CDR1 KGHSH and CDR2 LQKENI. The CDR3 has 14 amino acids. Trimming pared 3 bases from V and 1 base from J, leaving 10 bases between. This CDR3 reads CASSPTRGSYEQYF. The CDR3 region has the DNA TGTGCCAGCTCACCGACTAGAGGTTCCTACGAGCAGTACTTC.

This clone was seen a few times. The rearrangement links TRBV12-3 or TRBV12-4 to TRBJ1-2, with D tentatively TRBD1 (6 bases). V was cut by 5 bases and J by 6 bases, with 13 bases left in between. This CDR3 has 13 residues. CDR3 sequence reads: CASSRTGYDGYTF. CDR3 coding DNA: TGTGCCAGCAGTCGAACAGGGTACGATGGCTACACCTTC.

The CDR3 spells CASSRDHLGTEAFF. DNA of the CDR3: TGTGCCAGCAGCCGGGACCACTTGGGGACTGAAGCTTTCTTT. The genes are TRBV28 and TRBJ1-1; the D gene is possibly TRBD1 (5 bases). In germline, CDR1 is MDHEN, CDR2 SYDVKM. CDR3 length: 14 amino acids. With 6 bases removed from V and 5 bases from J, the gap between germline ends came to 16 bases. Supplemented by reference TRBV28 and TRBJ1-1, the full variable domain reads DVKVTQSSRYLVKRTGEKVFLECVQDMDHENMFWYRQDPGLGLRLIYFSYDVKMKEKGDIPEGYSVSREKKERFSLILESASTNQTSMYLCASSRDHLGTEAFFGQGTRLTVV.

J is TRBJ2-2 and V is TRBV6-1; D remains ambiguous. V was trimmed by 2 bases and J by 6 bases, leaving 13 bases between them. This CDR3 contains 15 residues. Germline V gene lookup returns CDR1 MNHNS and CDR2 SASEGT. The chain's CDR3 is CASSERASSAGELFF. The CDR3 DNA reads as TGTGCCAGCAGTGAACGGGCTAGTTCAGCCGGGGAGCTGTTTTTT.

CDR3 sequence (DNA): TGCGCCAGCAGTGGGACCTACACAGATACGCAGTATTTT. Protein product: CASSGTYTDTQYF. V gene TRBV5-1 combines with J gene TRBJ2-3; D might be TRBD1 or TRBD2, each matching 5 bases. V shed 5 bases and J shed 2 bases, with 9 bases lying between them. This CDR3 spans 13 amino acids. Germline V gene data show CDR1 as SGHRS and CDR2 as YFSETQ. Based on the CDR3 plus reference TRBV5-1 and TRBJ2-3, the full variable domain is KAGVTQTPRYLIKTRGQQVTLSCSPISGHRSVSWYQQTPGQGLQFLFEYFSETQRNKGNFPGRFSGRQFSNSRSEMNVSTLELGDSALYLCASSGTYTDTQYFGPGTRLTVL.

The V call is TRBV5-1, the J call TRBJ2-2; D may be TRBD1 (6 bases). The CDR3 runs 15 residues. V gave up 1 base and J gave up 5 bases, with 12 bases separating them. In germline, CDR1 is SGHRS, CDR2 YFSETQ. The CDR3 sequence is CASSLISGETGELFF. CDR3 bases: TGCGCCAGCAGCTTGATTTCAGGGGAGACCGGGGAGCTGTTTTTT.

This clone was found once. The chain employs TRBV7-8 and TRBJ2-2; 12 nucleotides match TRBD2. Germline loops: CDR1 SGHVS, CDR2 FQNEAQ. The J segment lost 4 bases and the V segment lost 5 bases, leaving 5 bases of the junction unmatched. The CDR3 has 16 amino acids. CDR3 DNA sequence: TGTGCCAGCAGCCCTAGCGGGGGGGATTCCACCGGGGAGCTGTTTTTT. This gives the protein CASSPSGGDSTGELFF.

The CDR3 coding sequence is TGCGCCAGCAGCCAGGACAGTTACGAGCAGTACTTC. This codes for CASSQDSYEQYF. J is TRBJ2-7 and V is TRBV5-1, with TRBD1 as a possible D gene (6 bases). Trimming stripped 4 bases from V and 4 bases from J, with 9 bases between. The CDR3 runs 12 residues. Germline-derived CDR1 and CDR2 are SGHRS and YFSETQ.

The rearrangement uses TRBV19 and TRBJ1-1; 12 bases align to TRBD1. Germline CDR1 reads LNHDA; CDR2 reads SQIVND (reference sequence). CDR3 size: 16 residues. With V trimmed by 0 bases and J by 5 bases, 4 bases remained unmatched. The CDR3 nucleotides are TGTGCCAGTAGTATAGACCGGGACAGGGGGCGAACTGAAGCTTTCTTT. It specifies CASSIDRDRGRTEAFF.

This chain joins TRBV6-5 and TRBJ1-2, with a possible D match to TRBD1 (5 bases). This CDR3 has 11 amino acids. Looked up from germline, CDR1 is MNHEY and CDR2 is SVGAGI. Trimming left V 6 bases short and J 3 bases short, with 5 bases between. The CDR3 is CASSRDYGYTF. CDR3 in DNA: TGTGCCAGCAGCAGGGACTATGGCTACACCTTC.

The rearrangement links TRBV9 to TRBJ2-5, with D unresolved. Between the trimmed V and J ends, which lost 4 bases and 2 bases, there was a span of 3 bases. The V gene's germline CDR1 is SGDLS and CDR2 YYNGEE. This CDR3 spans 11 amino acids. CDR3 bases: TGTGCCAGCAGCCCACAAGAGACCCAGTACTTC. Protein sequence: CASSPQETQYF.

J is TRBJ1-2 and V is TRBV10-2; D is possibly TRBD1 (5 bases). Germline lookup yields CDR1 WSHSY and CDR2 SAAADI. V was cut by 1 base and J by 3 bases, with 9 bases left in between. There are 14 residues in the CDR3. This CDR3 is CASSEWSRDYGYTF. CDR3 DNA: TGCGCCAGCAGTGAGTGGTCCAGGGACTATGGCTACACCTTC.

The genes are TRBV9 and TRBJ1-3; no reliable D call. CDR1 SGDLS and CDR2 YYNGEE come from the germline V gene. The CDR3 consists of 16 residues. V lost 0 bases, J lost 0 bases, and 10 bases lay in between. As DNA, the CDR3 is TGTGCCAGCAGCGTAGCCACAGAAGCCTCTGGAAACACCATATATTTT. It encodes CASSVATEASGNTIYF.

The rearrangement links TRBV6-2 or TRBV6-3 to TRBJ1-6; D may be TRBD1 (5 bases). CDR3 length equals 15 residues. Looked up from germline, CDR1 is MNHEY and CDR2 is SVGEGT. V was cut by 0 bases and J by 10 bases, with 13 bases left in between. For the CDR3, the DNA is TGTGCCAGCAGTTACTCGGGACTCCTGGGATCACCCCTCCACTTT. Translation gives CASSYSGLLGSPLHF.

This clone was detected a few times. V and J are TRBV6-5 and TRBJ2-5; 7 positions agree with TRBD1. The V segment lost 2 bases and the J segment 4 bases; nucleotides outside the gene matches: 10. Germline-derived CDR1 and CDR2 are MNHEY and SVGAGI. The CDR3 has 16 residues. The CDR3 DNA sequence: TGTGCCAGCAGTTACGCCCATCAGGGGGTGGGAGAGACCCAGTACTTC. Translation gives CASSYAHQGVGETQYF.

The gene calls are TRBV19 and TRBJ2-5, with TRBD2 identical over 14 bases. This CDR3 has 20 amino acids. From germline, CDR1 is LNHDA and CDR2 SQIVND (reference sequence). The J segment lost 5 bases and the V segment lost 4 bases, leaving 18 bases of the junction unmatched. CDR3 protein: CASSSGGTSGRRGAVETQYF. Written as DNA, the CDR3 is TGTGCCAGTAGTAGCGGGGGGACTAGCGGGAGACGTGGAGCGGTGGAGACCCAGTACTTC.

The V gene is TRBV19, the J gene TRBJ2-2; 7 nucleotides align to TRBD1. Per germline, CDR1 LNHDA and CDR2 SQIVND (reference sequence). The CDR3 is 15 residues long. Germline trimming cut 4 bases from V and 2 bases from J; bases unmatched to any gene: 4. CDR3 sequence: CASSTRQGNTGELFF. The CDR3, as DNA: TGTGCCAGTAGTACCAGACAGGGTAACACCGGGGAGCTGTTTTTT.

The CDR3 reads CASSLAGTSPGEQYF. For the CDR3, the DNA is TGTGCCAGCAGTTTGGCCGGGACTAGCCCTGGCGAGCAGTACTTC. V and J are TRBV27 and TRBJ2-7, with TRBD2 matching over 9 bases. V lost 3 bases to trimming and J lost 6 bases; unmatched junction nucleotides: 9. The CDR3 has 15 amino acids. Germline V gives CDR1 MNHEY, CDR2 SMNVEV (reference sequence).

The V call is TRBV6-5, the J call TRBJ2-3, with TRBD2 matching 7 bases. Germline lookup yields CDR1 MNHEY and CDR2 SVGAGI. V was pared by 6 bases and J by 1 base, with 4 bases of the junction left unmatched. The CDR3 extends over 14 amino acids. This CDR3 is CASRPSGGTDTQYF. CDR3 nucleotide sequence: TGTGCCAGCAGACCAAGCGGGGGCACAGATACGCAGTATTTT.

The V gene is TRBV7-8, the J gene TRBJ2-7; tentatively, D is TRBD1 or TRBD2 (7 bases each). In germline, CDR1 is SGHVS, CDR2 FQNEAQ. V was shortened by 2 bases and J by 2 bases, with 22 bases between the two germline ends. The CDR3 length is 18 residues. This CDR3 is CASSLPNYIQGRAYEQYF. In DNA, the CDR3 is TGTGCCAGCAGCTTACCGAACTATATACAGGGGAGGGCCTACGAGCAGTACTTC.

The rearrangement links TRBV10-2 to TRBJ2-7, with 8 bases fitting TRBD1. V lost 4 bases and J lost 3; bases outside the gene matches: 11. CDR1 and CDR2 (germline): WSHSY, SAAADI. This CDR3 spans 16 amino acids. The CDR3 reads CASSGNLGTGGYEQYF. DNA of the CDR3: TGCGCCAGCAGTGGTAACTTAGGGACAGGCGGCTACGAGCAGTACTTC.

The chain is built from TRBV21-1 and TRBJ2-1; the table names TRBD2, a call not compared with the DNA. TRBV21-1 is designated a pseudogene. The CDR3 is made up of 19 amino acids. CDR3 in DNA: TGTGCCAGCAGCAAAGCCCGGGGGGCCGAGGTAGCGCCTCGCAATGAGCAGTTCTTC. This codes for CASSKARGAEVAPRNEQFF.